These 7 T cell receptor beta chains came from one sample sequenced in a study of T cells after yellow fever vaccination. TCRdb reanalysed the 5' RACE reads using MiXCR and keeps one entry per CDR3 protein. Here the sample spans approximately 250,000 distinct CDR3 sequences, around 4.9% being singletons. The sequencing used CD4+ T cells sorted from PBMCs, collected on the day of the yellow fever booster vaccination. The receptors originated from a man aged 18 to 30 who received the YFV17D yellow fever vaccine.

This clonotype was picked up a small number of times. This chain uses TRBV25-1 with TRBJ1-1; perhaps TRBD1 as D (5 bases). The germline gives CDR1 MGHDK, CDR2 SYGVNS. V lost 7 bases to trimming and J lost 1 base, with 13 bases between them. The CDR3 runs to 14 residues. The CDR3 region is CASMNFGGNTEAFF. Written as DNA, the CDR3 is TGTGCCAGCATGAACTTCGGGGGGAACACTGAAGCTTTCTTT. Using reference TRBV25-1 and TRBJ1-1 for the parts outside the CDR3, the full variable domain is EADIYQTPRYLVIGTGKKITLECSQTMGHDKMYWYQQDPGMELHLIHYSYGVNSTEKGDLSSESTVSRIRTEHFPLTLESARPSHTSQYLCASMNFGGNTEAFFGQGTRLTVV.

This clonotype was seen repeatedly, ten times or more. The rearrangement joins TRBV5-1 to TRBJ2-1, with 9 bases that match TRBD1. CDR1 is SGHRS, CDR2 YFSETQ, per germline. The V gene end was trimmed by 3 bases and the J gene end by 8 bases; junction bases not matched to a gene: 15. The CDR3 spans 17 residues. Written as DNA, the CDR3 is TGCGCCAGCAGCTCGGGACAGGGTCGGCGGGGGTTGTATGAGCAGTTCTTC. Residues: CASSSGQGRRGLYEQFF.

This clonotype was counted at least ten times. This sequence joins TRBV5-1 and TRBJ2-3; D is possibly TRBD1 (6 bases). Trimming removed 5 bases at V and 4 bases at J, with 11 bases between. CDR3 length equals 13 residues. The germline V gene has CDR1 SGHRS and CDR2 YFSETQ. CDR3 bases: TGCGCCAGCAGTCCCGAGGGGGCAGATACGCAGTATTTT. It codes for CASSPEGADTQYF.

V usage is TRBV6-5 and J usage is TRBJ2-7, with TRBD2 matching 8 bases. This CDR3 is 14 amino acids long. With V trimmed by 6 bases and J by 2 bases, 6 bases remained unmatched. Germline lookup yields CDR1 MNHEY and CDR2 SVGAGI. The CDR3 DNA reads as TGTGCCAGCAGGGCCCAACTAGCGGCCTACGAGCAGTACTTC. Translating gives CASRAQLAAYEQYF.

This clonotype was recorded a few times. One end of the junction varies from germline; a read error may be responsible. The V gene is TRBV11-2, the J gene TRBJ2-5, with D unclear. CDR3 length: 13 residues. CDR1 and CDR2 (germline): SGHAT, FQNNGV. This CDR3 reads CASSLVFQQTQYF. In DNA, the CDR3 is TGTGCCAGCAGCTTAGTGTTCCAACAGACCCAGTACTTC.

This clonotype has a handful of counts. The rearrangement links TRBV2 to TRBJ1-5; D is ambiguous. CDR3 length: 13 amino acids. With 3 bases removed from V and 2 bases from J, the gap between germline ends came to 5 bases. CDR1 and CDR2 (germline): SNHLY, FYNNEI. The CDR3 bases are TGTGCCAGCAGTGACGCCCGCAATCAGCCCCAGCATTTT. Protein product: CASSDARNQPQHF.

At least ten counts were recorded for this clonotype. The chain couples TRBV6-1 to TRBJ2-1, with D perhaps TRBD1 or TRBD2 (6 bases each). The CDR3 length is 16 residues. CDR1 MNHNS and CDR2 SASEGT come from the germline V gene. V lost 7 bases to trimming and J lost 1 base, with 17 bases between them. CDR3 coding DNA: TGTGCCAGCACCTATAGGGGGGCCTTATCCTACAATGAGCAGTTCTTC. The encoded protein is CASTYRGALSYNEQFF.